The entry below describes one T cell receptor (beta chain). Its target antigen remains unknown. This entry belongs to a study of monozygotic twins with inflammatory bowel disease (dated by TCRdb to about 2019). Study-wide context: The complete study included around 30 monozygotic twin pairs: 19 IBD-discordant Danish pairs and nine German pairs, of which four were IBD-concordant and five were IBD-discordant. The search for disease-associated traits relied mainly on comparing, within discordant pairs, IBD patients with their genetically identical healthy co-twins. Each individual had, on average, about 151 000 unique TCRalpha sequences and 181 000 unique TCRbeta sequences available for analysis.

From each donor, a roughly 2.3 ml peripheral blood sample was drawn into PAXgene tubes and stored at -80 degrees C. Without any T cell sorting, total RNA was extracted from whole blood using the PAXgene blood miRNA kit on an automated QIAcube. Peripheral blood from monozygotic twin pairs concordant or discordant for inflammatory bowel disease was subjected to deep TCRalpha and TCRbeta repertoire profiling with unique molecular barcoding. Smoking habits were recorded for all twin pairs, and individuals were classified as current, former or never smokers. General findings and caveats noted by the study authors: A decrease in TCRbeta repertoire diversity, as measured by inverse Simpson index, was observed in IBD patients compared with their healthy co-twins. No difference in repertoire similarity was observed between concordant and discordant twins, possibly owing to limited statistical power. Fewer clonotypes were shared with other individuals by IBD patients than by healthy twins, most markedly in patients showing signs of disease activity. The analysis was unable to tell apart different T cell subtypes. No single strong signal or clonotype linked to IBD turned up in the results, so the idea that one exists was not supported. Because patients were on differing immunosuppressive treatments, the repertoires may have picked up extra background noise and inter-individual variability.

Libraries were prepared through 5' RACE. The input for every TCR library was approximately 3,500 ng of total RNA. For each sample, cDNA synthesis with SMARTScribe reverse transcriptase was split into eight separate reactions. Unique molecular identifiers containing a 6-nucleotide sample barcode were introduced through template switching during cDNA synthesis. Amplification of TCRalpha and TCRbeta cDNA involved two nested PCRs of approximately 17 and 9 cycles, and each PCR was followed by bead purification. Before amplification, the cDNA was treated with uracil DNA-glycosylase and purified using the QIAquick PCR purification kit. The second PCR added Illumina TruSeq-compatible adapters along with sample-specific barcodes. Library quality and concentration were checked on TapeStation and Qubit, and libraries were pooled at approximately 5 ng each. Sequencing of the pooled libraries was done on an Illumina HiSeq2500 single-index Rapid Run using custom sequencing primers and 2 x 100 bp reads. The original methods were these. PCR and sequencing errors were corrected by UMI-based consensus assembly using MiGEC version 1.2.6. V(D)J alignment, clonotype assembly and CDR3 extraction were performed with MiXCR version 2.1.1. Normalisation of gene usage, clonotype sharing and MAIT/NKT TCR abundance was achieved by analysing the top 1000, 10 000 and 20 000 clonotypes per sample. After downsampling to 27 000 UMIs, diversity was calculated as the inverse Simpson index using the vegan R package. Paired Mann-Whitney U tests were applied to discordant twin pairs, with Benjamini-Hochberg correction for multiple testing. TCRdb reprocessed the reads; each CDR3 protein sequence makes one entry, and DNA is unavailable. The V and J calls shown here were made by TCRdb, not taken from the authors' results. The sample table records approximately 400,000 distinct CDR3 sequences. Jointly, the top ten make up 2.4% of the sample.

The germline V gene supplies CDR1 SGHRS and CDR2 YFSETQ. The CDR3 numbers 16 residues from cysteine through phenylalanine. The entry carries no DNA sequence. Here the chain combines TRBV5-1 and TRBJ2-1; TCRdb's D call, TRBD2, is unchecked because there is no DNA. The TCR was taken from a human donor with ulcerative colitis or Crohn's disease, or a healthy co-twin of an affected twin (not recorded which). Sequenced input: blood. The CDR3 reads CASSLVGAPSYNEQFF.